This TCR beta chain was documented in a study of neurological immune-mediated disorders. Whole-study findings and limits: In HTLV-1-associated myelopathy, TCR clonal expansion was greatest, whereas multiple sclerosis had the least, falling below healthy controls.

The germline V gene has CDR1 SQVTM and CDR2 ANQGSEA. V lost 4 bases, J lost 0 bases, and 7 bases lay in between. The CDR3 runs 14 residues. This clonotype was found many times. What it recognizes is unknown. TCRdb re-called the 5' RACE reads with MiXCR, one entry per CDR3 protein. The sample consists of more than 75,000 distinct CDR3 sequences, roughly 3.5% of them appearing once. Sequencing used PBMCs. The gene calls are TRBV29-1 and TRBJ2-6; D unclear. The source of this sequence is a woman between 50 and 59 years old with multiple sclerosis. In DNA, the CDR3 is TGCAGCGTTGGCCGGAGCTCTGGGGCCAACGTCCTGACTTTC. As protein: CSVGRSSGANVLTF.